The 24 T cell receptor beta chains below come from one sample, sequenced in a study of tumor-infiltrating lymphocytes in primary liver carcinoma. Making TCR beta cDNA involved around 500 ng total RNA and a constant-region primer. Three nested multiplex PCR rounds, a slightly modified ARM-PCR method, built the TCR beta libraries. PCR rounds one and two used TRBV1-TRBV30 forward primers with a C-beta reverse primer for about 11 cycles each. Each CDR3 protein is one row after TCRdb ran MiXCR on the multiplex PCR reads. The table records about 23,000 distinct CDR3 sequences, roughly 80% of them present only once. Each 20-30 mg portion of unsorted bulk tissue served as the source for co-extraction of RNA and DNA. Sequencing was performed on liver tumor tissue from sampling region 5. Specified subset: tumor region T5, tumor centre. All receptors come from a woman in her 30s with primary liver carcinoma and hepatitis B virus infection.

The CDR3 DNA sequence: TGTGCCAGCAGCTTTTTGGGACTGAATAATTCACCCCTCCACTTT. Protein: CASSFLGLNNSPLHF. The chain recombines TRBV7-2 with TRBJ1-6, with D possibly TRBD1 on 5 matching bases. Germline CDR1 is SGHTA and CDR2 is FQGNSA. V lost 3 bases to trimming and J lost 5 bases, with 11 bases between them. The length of the CDR3 is 15 residues.

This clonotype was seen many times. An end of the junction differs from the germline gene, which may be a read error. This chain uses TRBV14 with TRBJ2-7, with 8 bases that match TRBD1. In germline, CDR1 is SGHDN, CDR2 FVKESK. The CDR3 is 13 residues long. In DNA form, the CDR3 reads TGTGTCAGCAGTCTAGGACAGGGAAAGAGGCAGTACTTC. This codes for CVSSLGQGKRQYF.

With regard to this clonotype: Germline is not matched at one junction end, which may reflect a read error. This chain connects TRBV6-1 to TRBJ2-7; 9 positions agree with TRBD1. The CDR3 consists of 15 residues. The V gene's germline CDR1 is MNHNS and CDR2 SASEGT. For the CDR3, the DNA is TGTGTCAGCAGTAATGCTGGGACAGGGAAGCACGAGCAGTACTTC. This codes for CVSSNAGTGKHEQYF.

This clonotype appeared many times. The DNA for the CDR3 is TGTGCCAGCAGCGTAGCCGATGCAGATACGCAGTATTTT. Protein: CASSVADADTQYF. The V call is TRBV9, the J call TRBJ2-3; D remains ambiguous. This CDR3 has 13 residues. V lost 0 bases and J 4 bases, leaving 6 bases between the germline ends. CDR1 SGDLS and CDR2 YYNGEE come from the germline V gene.

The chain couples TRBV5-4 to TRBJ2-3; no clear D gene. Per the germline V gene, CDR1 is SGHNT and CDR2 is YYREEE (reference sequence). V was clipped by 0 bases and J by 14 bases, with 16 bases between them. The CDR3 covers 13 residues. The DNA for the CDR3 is TGTGCCAGCAGCTTGGTTCCGGGTTTCGTGGTGTATTTT. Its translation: CASSLVPGFVVYF. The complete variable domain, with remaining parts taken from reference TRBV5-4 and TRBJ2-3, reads ETGVTQSPTHLIKTRGQQVTLRCSSQSGHNTVSWYQQALGQGPQFIFQYYREEENGRGNFPPRFSGLQFPNYSSELNVNALELDDSALYLCASSLVPGFVVYFGPGTRLTVL.

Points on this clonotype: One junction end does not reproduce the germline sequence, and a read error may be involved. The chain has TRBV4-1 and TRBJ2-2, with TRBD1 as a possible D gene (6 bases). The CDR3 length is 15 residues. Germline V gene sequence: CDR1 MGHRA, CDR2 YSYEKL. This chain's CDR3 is CANSQDPGATGKLFF. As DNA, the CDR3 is TGCGCCAACAGCCAAGATCCAGGGGCGACTGGGAAGCTGTTTTTT.

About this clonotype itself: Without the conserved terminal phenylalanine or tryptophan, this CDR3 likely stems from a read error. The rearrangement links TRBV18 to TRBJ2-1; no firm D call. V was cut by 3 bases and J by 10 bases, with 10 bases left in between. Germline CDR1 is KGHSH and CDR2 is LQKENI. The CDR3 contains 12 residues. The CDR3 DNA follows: TGTGCCAGCTCACCCGACATTTCAGAGCAGTTCTAC. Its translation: CASSPDISEQFY.

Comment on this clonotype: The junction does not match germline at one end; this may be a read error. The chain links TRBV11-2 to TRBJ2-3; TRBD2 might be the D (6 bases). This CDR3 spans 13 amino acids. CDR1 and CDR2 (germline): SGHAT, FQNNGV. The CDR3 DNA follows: TGTGTCAGCAGCTTAGCGGTGGGGGATACGCAGTATTTT. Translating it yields CVSSLAVGDTQYF.

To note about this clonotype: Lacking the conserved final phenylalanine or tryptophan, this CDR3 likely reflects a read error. The CDR3 sequence: CAWRPTGQGYLYEQYI. The CDR3 coding sequence is TGCGCCTGGAGGCCCACCGGACAGGGCTATCTCTACGAGCAGTACATC. This chain connects TRBV30 to TRBJ2-7; 8 bases match TRBD1. CDR1 and CDR2 (germline): GTSNPN, SVGIG (reference sequence). CDR3 size: 16 residues.

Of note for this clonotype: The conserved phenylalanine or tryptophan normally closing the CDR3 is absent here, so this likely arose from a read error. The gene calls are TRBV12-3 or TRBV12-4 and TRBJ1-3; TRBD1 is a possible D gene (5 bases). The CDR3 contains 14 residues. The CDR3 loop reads CASETWGHGNTIYL. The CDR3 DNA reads TGTGCCAGCGAAACTTGGGGCCACGGAAATACCATATATTTA.

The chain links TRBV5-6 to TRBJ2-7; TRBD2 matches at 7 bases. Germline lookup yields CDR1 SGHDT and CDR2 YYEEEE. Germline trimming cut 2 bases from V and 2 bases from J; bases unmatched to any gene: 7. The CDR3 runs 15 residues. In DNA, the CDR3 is TGTGCCAGCAGCTTCAGGACTAGAAGCACCTACGAGCAGTACTTC. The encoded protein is CASSFRTRSTYEQYF.

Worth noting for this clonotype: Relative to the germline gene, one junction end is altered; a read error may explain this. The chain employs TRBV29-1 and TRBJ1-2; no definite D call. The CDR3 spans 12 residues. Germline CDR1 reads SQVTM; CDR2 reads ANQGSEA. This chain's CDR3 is CRVSGRPYGYTF. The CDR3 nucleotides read TGCAGGGTCTCGGGCAGGCCATATGGTTACACCTTC.

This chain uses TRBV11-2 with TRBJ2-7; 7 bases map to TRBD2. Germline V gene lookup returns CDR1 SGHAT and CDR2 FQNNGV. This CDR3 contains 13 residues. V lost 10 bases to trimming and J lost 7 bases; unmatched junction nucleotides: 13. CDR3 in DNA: TGTGCCATCGTCCTGTCTAGCGGTTATGAGCAGTACTTC. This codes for CAIVLSSGYEQYF.

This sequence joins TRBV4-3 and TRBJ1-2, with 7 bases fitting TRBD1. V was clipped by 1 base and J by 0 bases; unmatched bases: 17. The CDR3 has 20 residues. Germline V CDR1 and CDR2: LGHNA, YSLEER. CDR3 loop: CASSQGEGRDSTATNYGYTF. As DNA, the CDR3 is TGCGCCAGCAGCCAAGGCGAAGGTAGGGACAGTACCGCTACTAACTATGGCTACACCTTC.

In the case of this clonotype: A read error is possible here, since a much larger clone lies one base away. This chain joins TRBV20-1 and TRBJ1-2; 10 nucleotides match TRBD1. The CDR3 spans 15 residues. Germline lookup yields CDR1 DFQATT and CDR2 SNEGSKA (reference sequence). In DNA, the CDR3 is TGCAGTACTAGAGATAGTAGACAGGGGGCTGCGGGCTACACCTTC. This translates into CSTRDSRQGAAGYTF.

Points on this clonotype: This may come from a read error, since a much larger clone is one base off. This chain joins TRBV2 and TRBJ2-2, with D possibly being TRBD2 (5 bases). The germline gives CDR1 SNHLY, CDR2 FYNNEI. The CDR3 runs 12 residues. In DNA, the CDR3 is TGTGCCAGCGGTGAAGCGGTCGGGGAGCTGTTTTTT. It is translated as CASGEAVGELFF.

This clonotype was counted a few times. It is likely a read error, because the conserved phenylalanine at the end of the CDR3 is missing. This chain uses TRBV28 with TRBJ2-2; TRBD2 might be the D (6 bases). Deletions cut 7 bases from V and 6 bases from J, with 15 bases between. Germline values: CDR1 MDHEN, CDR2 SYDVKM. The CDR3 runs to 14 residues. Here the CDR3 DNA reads TGTGCCAGCATCCCCTACAGCGGGCCCGGGGAGCTGTTTTTA. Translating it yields CASIPYSGPGELFL.

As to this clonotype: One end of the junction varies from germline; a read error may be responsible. DNA of the CDR3: TGTGCCAGCAGTCTTTGGACTGGGATGAAAGCTGGGGCCAACGTCCTAGCTTTC. This translates into CASSLWTGMKAGANVLAF. J is TRBJ2-6 and V is TRBV6-5; the D gene could be TRBD1 or TRBD2 (5 bases each). Germline CDR1 is MNHEY and CDR2 is SVGAGI. The CDR3 loop spans 18 amino acids.

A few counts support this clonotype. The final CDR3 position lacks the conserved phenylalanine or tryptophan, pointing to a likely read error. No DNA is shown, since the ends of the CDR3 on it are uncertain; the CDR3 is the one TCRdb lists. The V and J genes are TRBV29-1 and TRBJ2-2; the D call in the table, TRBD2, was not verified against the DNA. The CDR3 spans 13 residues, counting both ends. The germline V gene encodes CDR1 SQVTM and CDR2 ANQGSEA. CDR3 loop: CSVVLAGAGEPFS.

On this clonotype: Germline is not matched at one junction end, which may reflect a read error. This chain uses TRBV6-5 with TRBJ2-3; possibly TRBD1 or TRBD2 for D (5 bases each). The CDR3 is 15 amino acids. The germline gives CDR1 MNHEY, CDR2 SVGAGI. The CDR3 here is CANSPLGVSTDTQYF. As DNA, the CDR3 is TGTGCCAACAGTCCACTAGGGGTGAGCACAGATACGCAGTATTTT.

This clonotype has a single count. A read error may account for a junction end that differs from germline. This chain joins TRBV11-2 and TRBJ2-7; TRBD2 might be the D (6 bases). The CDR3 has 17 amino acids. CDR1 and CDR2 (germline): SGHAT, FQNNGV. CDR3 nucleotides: TGCGCCAGCAGTATTACAGGAGGGCGCTCTTGGACCTACGAGCAGTACTTC. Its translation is CASSITGGRSWTYEQYF. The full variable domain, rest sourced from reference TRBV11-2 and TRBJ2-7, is EAGVAQSPRYKIIEKRQSVAFWCNPISGHATLYWYQQILGQGPKLLIQFQNNGVVDDSQLPKDRFSAERLKGVDSTLKIQPAKLEDSAVYLCASSITGGRSWTYEQYFGPGTRLTVT.

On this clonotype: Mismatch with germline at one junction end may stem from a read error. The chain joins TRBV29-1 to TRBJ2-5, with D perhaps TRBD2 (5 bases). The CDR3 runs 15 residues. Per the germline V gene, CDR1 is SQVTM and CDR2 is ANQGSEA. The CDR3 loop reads CSVDTGMGVRETQYF. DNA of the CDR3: TGCAGCGTTGATACCGGAATGGGAGTGAGGGAGACTCAGTACTTC. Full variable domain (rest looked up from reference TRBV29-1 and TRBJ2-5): SAVISQKPSRDICQRGTSLTIQCQVDSQVTMMFWYRQQPGQSLTLIATANQGSEATYESGFVIDKFPISRPNLTFSTLTVSNMSPEDSSIYLCSVDTGMGVRETQYFGPGTRLLVL.

DNA for the CDR3: TGTGCCAGCAGACCTCCAGGAAGGTACGAGCAGTACTTC. Protein: CASRPPGRYEQYF. The chain joins TRBV11-2 to TRBJ2-7; D remains ambiguous. The CDR3 covers 13 residues. The V end was cut by 6 bases, the J end by 4 bases, with 13 bases between. Germline CDR1 reads SGHAT; CDR2 reads FQNNGV.

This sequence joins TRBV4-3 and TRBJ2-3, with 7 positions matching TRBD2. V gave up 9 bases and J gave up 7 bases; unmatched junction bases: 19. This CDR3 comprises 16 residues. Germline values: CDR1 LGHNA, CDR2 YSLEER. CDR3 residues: CASSQGLAGARHTQYF. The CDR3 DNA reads TGCGCCAGTAGTCAAGGTCTTGCGGGAGCCAGGCATACGCAGTATTTT.